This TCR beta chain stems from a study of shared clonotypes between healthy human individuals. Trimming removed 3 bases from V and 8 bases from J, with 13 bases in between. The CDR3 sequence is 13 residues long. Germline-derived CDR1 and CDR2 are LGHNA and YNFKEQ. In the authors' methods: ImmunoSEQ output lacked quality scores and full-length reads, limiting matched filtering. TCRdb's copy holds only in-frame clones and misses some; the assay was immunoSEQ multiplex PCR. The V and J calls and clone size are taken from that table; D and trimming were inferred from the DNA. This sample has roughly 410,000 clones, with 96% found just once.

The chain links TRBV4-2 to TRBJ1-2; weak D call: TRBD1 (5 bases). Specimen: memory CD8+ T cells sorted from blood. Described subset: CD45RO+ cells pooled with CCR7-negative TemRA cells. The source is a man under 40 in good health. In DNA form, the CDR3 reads TGTGCCAGCAGCCAGGGACGGGAGAGAGGCTACACCTTC. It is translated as CASSQGRERGYTF.